This entry lists 13 T cell receptor beta chains sequenced from one sample in a study of T cells after yellow fever vaccination. TCRdb ran MiXCR on the 5' RACE reads and lists one entry per CDR3 protein. The sample has around 400,000 distinct CDR3 sequences, 11% seen once; the top ten hold 18%. The sequences come from PBMCs, collected on the day of the first yellow fever vaccination. These receptors all come from a man between 18 and 35 years old who received the YFV17D yellow fever vaccine.

This clonotype was seen a handful of times. This chain connects TRBV6-1 to TRBJ2-2; 12 bases are a match to TRBD2. CDR3 length: 19 amino acids. J lost 7 bases, V lost 7 bases, and 19 bases had no gene match. The germline V gene has CDR1 MNHNS and CDR2 SASEGT. The CDR3 reads CASNTPWRLAGGPIGELFF. The CDR3 DNA follows: TGTGCCAGCAACACTCCCTGGAGGCTAGCGGGGGGGCCGATCGGGGAGCTGTTTTTT.

This chain uses TRBV7-8 with TRBJ2-5, with TRBD2 matching over 10 bases. CDR1 is SGHVS and CDR2 is FQNEAQ in the germline V gene. Losses at the gene ends were 6 bases for V and 2 bases for J; bases not matched to a gene: 9. The CDR3 runs 16 residues. In DNA form, the CDR3 reads TGTGCCAGCAGAGCGGGGGGGCCGGGGAGGCAAGAGACCCAGTACTTC. Residues: CASRAGGPGRQETQYF. The entire variable domain, with the rest obtained from reference TRBV7-8 and TRBJ2-5, is as follows: GAGVSQSPRYKVAKRGQDVALRCDPISGHVSLFWYQQALGQGPEFLTYFQNEAQLDKSGLPSDRFFAERPEGSVSTLKIQRTQQEDSAVYLCASRAGGPGRQETQYFGPGTRLLVL.

This clonotype was detected many times. The chain couples TRBV9 to TRBJ1-5, with 7 bases lining up with TRBD1. The CDR3 is made up of 14 amino acids. Trimming removed 4 bases from V and 9 bases from J; junction bases left unmatched: 10. Germline values: CDR1 SGDLS, CDR2 YYNGEE. The CDR3 DNA sequence: TGTGCCAGCAGCCCAGGGGGGGCTGGCGGGCCCCAGCATTTT. This codes for CASSPGGAGGPQHF.

In its sample, this clonotype was seen many times. The V and J genes are TRBV6-5 and TRBJ2-1; 9 bases match TRBD1. Germline V gene data show CDR1 as MNHEY and CDR2 as SVGAGI. This CDR3 contains 16 residues. Trimming took 4 bases from V and 9 from J; bases not matched to a gene: 13. CDR3 sequence (DNA): TGTGCCAGCAGTTCCGGGACAGGGAGGGTTGCGGGTGAGCAGTTCTTC. This gives the protein CASSSGTGRVAGEQFF.

V is TRBV12-3 or TRBV12-4 and J is TRBJ2-1; D gene ambiguous. With 6 bases removed from V and 6 bases from J, the gap between germline ends came to 12 bases. This CDR3 spans 13 amino acids. CDR3 sequence (DNA): TGTGCCAGCAGGAACGACCGCGGCAATGAGCAGTTCTTC. This gives the protein CASRNDRGNEQFF.

This clonotype showed up just a few times. The V gene is TRBV29-1, the J gene TRBJ2-1, with TRBD1 identical over 8 bases. J was trimmed by 3 bases and V by 3 bases; bases with no gene match: 4. The CDR3 spans 14 residues. Germline-derived CDR1 and CDR2 are SQVTM and ANQGSEA. As DNA, the CDR3 is TGCAGCGTTGACGGGACAGGCCTCTACAATGAGCAGTTCTTC. It specifies CSVDGTGLYNEQFF.

This chain connects TRBV2 to TRBJ1-1, with TRBD1 as a possible D gene (5 bases). V was cut by 6 bases and J by 0 bases, with 23 bases left in between. In germline, CDR1 is SNHLY, CDR2 FYNNEI. The length of the CDR3 is 18 residues. CDR3 in amino acids: CASSERAEPGPVNTEAFF. The CDR3, as DNA: TGTGCCAGCAGCGAACGAGCTGAGCCGGGACCAGTGAACACTGAAGCTTTCTTT.

The CDR3 protein is CASSSGGAIQETQYF. Here the CDR3 DNA reads TGTGCCAGCAGCTCAGGGGGGGCAATCCAAGAGACCCAGTACTTC. The chain links TRBV11-2 to TRBJ2-5, with D perhaps TRBD1 or TRBD2 (7 bases each). This CDR3 contains 15 residues. With 4 bases removed from V and 1 base from J, the gap between germline ends came to 13 bases. The germline V gene encodes CDR1 SGHAT and CDR2 FQNNGV.

V gene TRBV24-1 combines with J gene TRBJ2-5; 8 nucleotides agree with TRBD1. CDR3 length: 15 amino acids. Germline values: CDR1 KGHDR, CDR2 SFDVKD. The V and J ends lost 3 bases and 4 bases, in that order; junction bases with no gene match: 6. CDR3 residues: CATSDRTGSRETQYF. DNA of the CDR3: TGTGCCACCAGTGATAGGACAGGGAGTAGAGAGACCCAGTACTTC.

This clonotype was detected a few times. V usage is TRBV5-5 and J usage is TRBJ2-1; no reliable D call. Germline V CDR1 and CDR2: SGHKS, YYEKEE (reference sequence). Deletions cut 1 base from V and 8 bases from J, with 7 bases between. The CDR3 consists of 12 residues. Here the CDR3 DNA reads TGTGCCAGCAGCTTGAACAGCGATGAGCAGTTCTTC. Its protein product is CASSLNSDEQFF.

This rearrangement joins TRBV5-6 to TRBJ1-2; perhaps TRBD1 as D (6 bases). The V gene's germline CDR1 is SGHDT and CDR2 YYEEEE. Trimming left V 4 bases short and J 3 bases short, with 16 bases between. The CDR3 has 15 amino acids. The CDR3 DNA reads TGTGCCAGCAGCCTGGACAGTTTAGGAGACTATGGCTACACCTTC. Protein sequence: CASSLDSLGDYGYTF.

The chain recombines TRBV7-9 with TRBJ2-2, with 7 bases identical to TRBD1. The CDR3 has 15 residues. V shed 5 bases and J 0 bases; nucleotides not matched to a gene: 3. The germline V gene has CDR1 SEHNR and CDR2 FQNEAQ (reference sequence). CDR3 protein: CASSHRGSNTGELFF. The CDR3 DNA follows: TGTGCCAGCAGCCACAGGGGATCGAACACCGGGGAGCTGTTTTTT.

This chain joins TRBV9 and TRBJ2-7, with D possibly being TRBD1 or TRBD2 (6 bases each). Germline CDR1 SGDLS, CDR2 YYNGEE. The V gene lost 3 bases and the J gene lost 5 bases, with 15 bases spanning the gap. This CDR3 is 14 amino acids long. Here the CDR3 reads CASSDGGRGHEQYF. The CDR3 DNA follows: TGTGCCAGCAGCGATGGAGGACGGGGGCACGAGCAGTACTTC.